One T cell receptor beta chain is described in this entry. These data come from a study of shared clonotypes between healthy human individuals. Background on the study: The study drew on a couple of women and a few men aged 18 to 49 as donors.

Replicate sorted-subset PCRs were loaded with around 220 ng DNA, about 30,000 T cell genomes. Per the study methods: ImmunoSEQ junction-only sequences lacked quality scores, so their filtering differed. The protocol was immunoSEQ multiplex PCR, while the TCRdb copy is restricted to in-frame clones and leaves out a portion. V and J calls and clone size come straight from that table; D and trimming were deduced from the DNA. Of about 2.4 million clones in the sample, roughly 93% were seen once. This receptor was obtained from a man aged 18 to 29 in good health. Some clones in this sample may be carry-over from other donors' samples. The specimen was naive CD4+ T cells from PBMCs. Subset of the sample: CD45RA+ positively selected.

The CDR3 DNA reads as TGTGCCAGCAGCCCTCGGACAGTCATACCGTACGAGCAGTACTTC. Protein product: CASSPRTVIPYEQYF. J is TRBJ2-7 and V is TRBV7-2; maybe TRBD1 (6 bases). From germline, CDR1 is SGHTA and CDR2 FQGNSA. This CDR3 contains 15 residues. V was pared by 5 bases and J by 4 bases, with 18 bases between.